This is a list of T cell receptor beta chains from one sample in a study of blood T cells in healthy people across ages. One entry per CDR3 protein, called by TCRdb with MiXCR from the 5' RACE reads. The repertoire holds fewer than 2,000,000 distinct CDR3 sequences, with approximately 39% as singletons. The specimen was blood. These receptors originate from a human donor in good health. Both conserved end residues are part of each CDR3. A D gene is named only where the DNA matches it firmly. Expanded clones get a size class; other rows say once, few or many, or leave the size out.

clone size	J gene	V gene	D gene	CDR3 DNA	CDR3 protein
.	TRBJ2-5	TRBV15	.	TGTGCCACCAGCAGAGAGCGGGGAGCGGTGGGAGAGACCCAGTACTTC	CATSRERGAVGETQYF
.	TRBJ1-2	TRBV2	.	TGTGCCAGCAGTGATGGACCTGGGAGCTACACCTTC	CASSDGPGSYTF
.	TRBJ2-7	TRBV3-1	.	TGTGCCAGCCTCCGGACCGGTACCTACGAGCAGTACTTC	CASLRTGTYEQYF
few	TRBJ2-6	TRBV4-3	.	TGCGCCAGCAGCCAAACGGCGTATGGCTCTGGGGCCAACGTCCTGACTTTC	CASSQTAYGSGANVLTF
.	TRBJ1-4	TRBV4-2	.	TGTGCCAGCAGCCGAGTAATGAAGGATGAAAAACTGTTTTTT	CASSRVMKDEKLFF
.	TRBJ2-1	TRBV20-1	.	TGCAGTGCTAGAGATCGGCGCACTAGCCAGAATGAGCAGTTCTTC	CSARDRRTSQNEQFF
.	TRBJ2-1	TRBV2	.	TGTGCCAGCATTCGGGGACGGACCTATTCCTACAATGAGCAGTTCTTC	CASIRGRTYSYNEQFF
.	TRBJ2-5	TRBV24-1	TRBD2	TGCGCCACCAGTGAATCCGGGACTACCCAAGAGACCCAGTACTTC	CATSESGTTQETQYF
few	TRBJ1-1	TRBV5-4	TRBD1	TGTGCCAGCAGCTTAGAGACAGGGGCTGAAGCTTTCTTT	CASSLETGAEAFF
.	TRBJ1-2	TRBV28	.	TGTGCCAGCATCGCAGGGCGGGAGGGATATGGCTACACCTTC	CASIAGREGYGYTF
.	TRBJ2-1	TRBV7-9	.	TGTGCCAGCAGCTTAGATCTTGGAGGGGGCTCCTACAATGAGCAGTTCTTC	CASSLDLGGGSYNEQFF
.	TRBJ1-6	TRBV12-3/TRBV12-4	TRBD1	TGTGCCAGCAGTTTAGGACAGGGACGAGATTCACCCCTCCACTTT	CASSLGQGRDSPLHF
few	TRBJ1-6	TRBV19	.	TGTGCCAGTAGTCTGGACCAGCCTAATTCACCCCTCCACTTT	CASSLDQPNSPLHF
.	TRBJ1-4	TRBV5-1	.	TGCGCCAGCAGCTTTCAGGGCACACCTAATGAAAAACTGTTTTTT	CASSFQGTPNEKLFF
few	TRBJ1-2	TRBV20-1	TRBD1	TGCAGTGGGGACAGATTGAAGGGCTACACCTTC	CSGDRLKGYTF
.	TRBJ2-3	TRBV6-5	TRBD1	TGTGCCAGCAGTCGCGGCGACAGGGGTAGTACAGATACGCAGTATTTT	CASSRGDRGSTDTQYF
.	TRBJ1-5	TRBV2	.	TGTGCCAGCGCGGACGCAAGTAGCAATCAGCCCCAGCATTTT	CASADASSNQPQHF